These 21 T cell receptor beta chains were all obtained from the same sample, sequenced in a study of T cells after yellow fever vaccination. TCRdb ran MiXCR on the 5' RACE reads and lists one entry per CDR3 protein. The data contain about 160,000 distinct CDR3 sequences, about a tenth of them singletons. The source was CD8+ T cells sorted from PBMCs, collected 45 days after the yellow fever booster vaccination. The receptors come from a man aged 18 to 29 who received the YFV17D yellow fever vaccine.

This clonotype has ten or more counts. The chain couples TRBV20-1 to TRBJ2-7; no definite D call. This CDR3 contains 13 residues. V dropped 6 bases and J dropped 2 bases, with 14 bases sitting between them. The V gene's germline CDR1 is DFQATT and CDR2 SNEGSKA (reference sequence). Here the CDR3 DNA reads TGCAGTGCCCGCGATGGCGCGGCCTACGAGCAGTACGTC. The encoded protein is CSARDGAAYEQYV.

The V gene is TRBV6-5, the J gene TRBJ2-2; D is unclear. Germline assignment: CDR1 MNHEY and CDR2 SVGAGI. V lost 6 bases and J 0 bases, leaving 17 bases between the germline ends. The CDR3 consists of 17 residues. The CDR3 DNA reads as TGTGCCAGCAGAACCTACTCTGCAGGAGCGAACACCGGGGAGCTGTTTTTT. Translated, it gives CASRTYSAGANTGELFF.

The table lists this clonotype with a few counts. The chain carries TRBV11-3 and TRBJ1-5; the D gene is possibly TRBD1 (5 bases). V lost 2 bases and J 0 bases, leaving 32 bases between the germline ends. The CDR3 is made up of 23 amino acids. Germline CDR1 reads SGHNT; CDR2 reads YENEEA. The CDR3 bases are TGTGCCAGCAGCTTACAGAGATGGTGTAAGGGACGGCGCTTGGGTCCTAGCAATCAGCCCCAGCATTTT. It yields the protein CASSLQRWCKGRRLGPSNQPQHF.

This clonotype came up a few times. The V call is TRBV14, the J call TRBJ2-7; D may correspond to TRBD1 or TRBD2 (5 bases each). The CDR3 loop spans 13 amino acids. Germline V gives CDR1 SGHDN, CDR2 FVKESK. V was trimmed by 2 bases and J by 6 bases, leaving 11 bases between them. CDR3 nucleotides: TGTGCCAGCAGCCAATATGGGGGTTTCGAGCAGTACGTC. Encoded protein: CASSQYGGFEQYV.

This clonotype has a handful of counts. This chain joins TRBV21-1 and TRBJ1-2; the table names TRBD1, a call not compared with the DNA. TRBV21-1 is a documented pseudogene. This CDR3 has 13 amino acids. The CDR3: CASSKGQGYGYTF. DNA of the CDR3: TGTGCCAGCAGCAAAGGACAGGGGTATGGCTACACCTTC.

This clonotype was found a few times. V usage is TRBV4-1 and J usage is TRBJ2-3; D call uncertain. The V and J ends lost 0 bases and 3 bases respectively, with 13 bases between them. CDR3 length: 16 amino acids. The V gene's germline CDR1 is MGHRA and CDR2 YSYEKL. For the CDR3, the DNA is TGCGCCAGCAGCCAAGAGAGGCAGCTGGGGACAGATACGCAGTATTTT. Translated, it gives CASSQERQLGTDTQYF.

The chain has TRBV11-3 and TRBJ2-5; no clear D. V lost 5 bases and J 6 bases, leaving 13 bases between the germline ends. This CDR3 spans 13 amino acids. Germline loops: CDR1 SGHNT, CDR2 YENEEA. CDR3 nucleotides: TGTGCCAGCAGCCCAAGGGCTGGAAAGACCCAGTACTTC. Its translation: CASSPRAGKTQYF.

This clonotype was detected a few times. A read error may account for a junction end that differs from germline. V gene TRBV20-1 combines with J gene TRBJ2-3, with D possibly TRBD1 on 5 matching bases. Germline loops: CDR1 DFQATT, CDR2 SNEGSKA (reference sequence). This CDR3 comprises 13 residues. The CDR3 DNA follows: TGCAGTGCTAGGAGGAAGGACACATATACGCAGTATTTT. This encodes CSARRKDTYTQYF.

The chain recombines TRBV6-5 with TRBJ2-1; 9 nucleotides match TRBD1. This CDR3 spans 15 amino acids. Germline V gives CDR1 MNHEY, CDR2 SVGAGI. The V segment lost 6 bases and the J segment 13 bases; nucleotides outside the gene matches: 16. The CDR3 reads CASRRRTGADGVQFF. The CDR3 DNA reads TGTGCCAGCAGGCGACGGACAGGGGCCGACGGTGTTCAGTTCTTC.

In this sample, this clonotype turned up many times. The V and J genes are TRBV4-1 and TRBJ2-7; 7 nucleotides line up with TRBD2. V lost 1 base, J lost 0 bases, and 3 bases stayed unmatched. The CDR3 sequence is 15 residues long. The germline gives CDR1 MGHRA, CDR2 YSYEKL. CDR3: CASSQAPGGSYEQYV. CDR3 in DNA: TGCGCCAGCAGCCAAGCGCCGGGGGGCTCCTACGAGCAGTACGTC.

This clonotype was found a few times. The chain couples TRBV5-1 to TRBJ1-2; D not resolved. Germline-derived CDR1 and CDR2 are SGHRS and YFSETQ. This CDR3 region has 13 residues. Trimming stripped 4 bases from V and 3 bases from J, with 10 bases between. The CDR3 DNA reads TGCGCCAGCAGCGGGGAGGACGACTATGGCTACACCTTC. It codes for CASSGEDDYGYTF.

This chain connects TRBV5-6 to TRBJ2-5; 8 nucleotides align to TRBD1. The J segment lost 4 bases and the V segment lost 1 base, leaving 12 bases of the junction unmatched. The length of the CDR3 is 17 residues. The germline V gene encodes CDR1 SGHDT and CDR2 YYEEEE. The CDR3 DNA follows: TGTGCCAGCAGCTTGAGCCACCTGGGGACAGGCGGAGAGACCCAGTACTTC. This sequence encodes CASSLSHLGTGGETQYF.

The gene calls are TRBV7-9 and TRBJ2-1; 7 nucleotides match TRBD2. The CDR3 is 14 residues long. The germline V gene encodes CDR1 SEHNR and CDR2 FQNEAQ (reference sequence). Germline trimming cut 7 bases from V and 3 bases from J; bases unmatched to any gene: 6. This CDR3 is CASKSGTVYNEQFF. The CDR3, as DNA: TGTGCCAGCAAGAGCGGGACTGTCTACAATGAGCAGTTCTTC.

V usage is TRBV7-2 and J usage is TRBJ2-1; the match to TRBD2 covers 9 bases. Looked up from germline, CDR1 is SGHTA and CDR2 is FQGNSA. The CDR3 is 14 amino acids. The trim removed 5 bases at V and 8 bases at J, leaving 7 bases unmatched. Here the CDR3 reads CASSLGLAGYEQFF. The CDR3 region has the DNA TGTGCCAGCAGCCTGGGACTAGCTGGCTATGAGCAGTTCTTC.

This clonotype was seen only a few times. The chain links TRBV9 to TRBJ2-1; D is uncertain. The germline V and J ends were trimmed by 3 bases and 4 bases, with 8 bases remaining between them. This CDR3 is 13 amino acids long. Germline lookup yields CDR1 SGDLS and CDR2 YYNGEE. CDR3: CASSDERYNEQFF. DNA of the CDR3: TGTGCCAGCAGCGACGAAAGATACAATGAGCAGTTCTTC.

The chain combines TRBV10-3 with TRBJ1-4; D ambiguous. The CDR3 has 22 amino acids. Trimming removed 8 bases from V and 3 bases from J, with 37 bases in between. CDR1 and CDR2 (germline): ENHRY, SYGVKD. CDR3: CAIRLHLHGVSRSRSPNEKLFF. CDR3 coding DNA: TGTGCCATCCGTCTCCACCTGCATGGGGTGTCGCGCAGTCGGTCGCCTAATGAAAAACTGTTTTTT.

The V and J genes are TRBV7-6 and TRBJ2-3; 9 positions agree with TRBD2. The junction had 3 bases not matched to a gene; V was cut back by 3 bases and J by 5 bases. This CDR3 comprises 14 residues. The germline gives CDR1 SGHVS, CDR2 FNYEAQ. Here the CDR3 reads CASSFAGGIDTQYF. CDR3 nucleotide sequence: TGTGCCAGCAGCTTTGCGGGGGGGATAGATACGCAGTATTTT.

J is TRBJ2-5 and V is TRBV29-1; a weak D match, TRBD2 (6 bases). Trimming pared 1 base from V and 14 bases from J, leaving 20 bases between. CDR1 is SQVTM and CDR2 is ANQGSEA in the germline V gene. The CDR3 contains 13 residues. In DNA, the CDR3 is TGCAGCGTTGAAGGGAGGGGACGGGACGGCTTTTACTTC. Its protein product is CSVEGRGRDGFYF.

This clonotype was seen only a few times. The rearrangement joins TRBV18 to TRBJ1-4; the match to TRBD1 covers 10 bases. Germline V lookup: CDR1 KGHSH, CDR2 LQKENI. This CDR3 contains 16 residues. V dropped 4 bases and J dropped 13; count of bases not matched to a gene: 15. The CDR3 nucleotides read TGTGCCAGCTCACGAACGCCGGGACAGGGGATTGAGGGACTGTTTTTT. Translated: CASSRTPGQGIEGLFF.

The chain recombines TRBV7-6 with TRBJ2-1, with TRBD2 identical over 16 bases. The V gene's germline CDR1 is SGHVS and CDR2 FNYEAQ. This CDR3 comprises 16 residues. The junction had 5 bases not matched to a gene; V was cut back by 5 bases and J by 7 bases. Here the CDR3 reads CASSLGTSGGENEQFF. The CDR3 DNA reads TGTGCCAGCAGCCTAGGGACTAGCGGGGGGGAAAATGAGCAGTTCTTC.

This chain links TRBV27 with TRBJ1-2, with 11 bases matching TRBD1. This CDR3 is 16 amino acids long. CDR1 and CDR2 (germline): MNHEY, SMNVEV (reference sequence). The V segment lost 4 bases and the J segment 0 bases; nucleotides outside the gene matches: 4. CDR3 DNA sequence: TGTGCCAGCAGTTCGGACAGGGGGCTTACTAACTATGGCTACACCTTC. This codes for CASSSDRGLTNYGYTF.